This T cell receptor (beta chain) emerged from a study of blood T cells in healthy people across ages. Study conclusions and caveats: There was a strong correlation between TCR beta diversity and naive T cell percentage.

About this clonotype itself: The antigen is undetermined.

This CDR3 contains 13 residues. A sample-barcoded 5' primer and a J-beta primer mix were used in a second PCR of roughly 7 to 12 cycles. A tag from a template-switch adaptor with 12 random nucleotides marked each cDNA molecule. TCRdb reprocessed the 5' RACE reads with MiXCR, giving one entry per CDR3 protein. The sample includes approximately 790,000 distinct CDR3 sequences, roughly 60% of them seen just once. The sequenced material came from blood. This sequence originates from a man in his thirties or forties in good health. The V gene is TRBV21-1, the J gene TRBJ2-3. TRBV21-1 is a listed pseudogene. The CDR3 nucleotides read TGTGCCAGCAGCAAAGATCGGTCAGATACGCAGTATTTT. This translates into CASSKDRSDTQYF.